This TCR beta chain was recovered during a study of a mutant IDH1 vaccine in newly diagnosed glioma. Overall study: Eight vaccinations were given in weeks 1, 3, 5, 7, 11, 15, 19 and 23. Patients were started on vaccination 4-6 weeks after radiotherapy alone, or with temozolomide cycles. Patients had received radiotherapy, temozolomide, or both previously, most receiving both.

Specified time point: week 11, during vaccination. Each dose delivered 300 ug of mutant IDH1 20-mer peptide subcutaneously with imiquimod. This CDR3 contains 18 residues. V lost 1 base, J lost 4 bases, and 9 bases stayed unmatched. Germline assignment: CDR1 SNHLY and CDR2 FYNNEI. This clone was seen more than once but under ten times. Its specificity is not known. Points from the study as a whole: Researchers report vaccine-induced immune responses in 93.3% of patients.

The assay was immunoSEQ multiplex PCR, and TCRdb's table has in-frame clones only and misses some. The table shows around 130,000 clones, with around 80% occurring only once. The chain employs TRBV2 and TRBJ1-5; 11 bases line up with TRBD1. The sequencing used PBMCs, collected from a glioma patient whose treatment included an IDH1 peptide vaccine. The TCR sequence derives from a man aged 35 to 55 with glioma. The CDR3 sequence is CASSEGTGGYGTNQPQHF. Here the CDR3 DNA reads TGTGCCAGCAGTGAAGGGACAGGGGGCTATGGTACGAATCAGCCCCAGCATTTT.